What follows describes a single TCR beta chain. It lacks a known antigen. Base qualities are not recorded, but no much larger clone differs from it by a single base. The data stem from a study of blood T cells in healthy people across ages (dated by TCRdb to between 2014 and 2016). Concerning the study at large: In model experiments, template switching captured about one uniquely barcoded TCR beta cDNA molecule for every two T cells. Age-related changes in TCR beta repertoire diversity were measured in the study by deep sequencing normalized with unique cDNA molecular identifiers. The donors were divided into four age groups: young (average roughly 15 years), middle-aged (approximately 41), aged (62) and long-lived (more than 75). To avoid experimental bias, donors of different ages were spread randomly across the sequencing lanes. Two additional independent replicas of 1 million unique cDNA reads from the same blood draw were analyzed for two donors (one aged 18 to 30 and one aged 80 or older).

General findings and caveats noted by the study authors: There was a strong correlation between observed TCR beta diversity and the percentage of naive T cells measured by flow cytometry. As age increased, observed TCR beta diversity per million T cells dropped in a roughly linear way, and a significant reduction was already evident by age about 36. Compared with the aged group, the long-lived group had more naive CD4+ T cells, fewer expanded clones and increased TCR diversity, a pattern suggesting age selection. Because the CMV infection status of the donors was unknown, age-related changes in expanded clonotypes may potentially have been confounded. Estimates of total diversity based on one million sequenced T cells were considered lower bounds and underestimates. Conclusive comparison of naive and antigen-experienced compartments was prevented by the profiling of bulk unsorted PBMCs.

Including the terminal cysteine and phenylalanine, the CDR3 comprises 12 residues. CDR3 DNA only is kept here, 36 bases in frame from base 1. Trimming takes 7 bases from V and 3 bases from J, and the germline ends sit 11 bases apart. The germline V gene encodes CDR1 SQVTM and CDR2 ANQGSEA. Libraries were constructed by 5' RACE. The sequencer listed for this sample is Illumina HiSeq 2500. A second PCR of about 7 to 12 cycles was run with a J-beta primer mix and a sample-barcoded 5' primer. Each TCR beta cDNA molecule received a unique molecular identifier from a template-switch 5' adaptor carrying 12 random nucleotides. Each sample yielded at least 2.5 million CDR3-containing paired-end reads. The Mint cDNA synthesis kit, primed by a TRBC-specific oligonucleotide, was used to synthesize first-strand cDNA from all RNA. After uracil-DNA glycosylase treatment, a first 18-cycle PCR used universal primers M1SS and BC2_uni_R on all cDNA. Turning to the authors' computational methods: For normalization, 1 million high-quality reads, each with a distinct molecular identifier, were randomly selected from each sample. Instead of being binned into consensus sequences, reads that shared molecular identifiers were thrown out. CDR3 identification, clonotype clustering and error correction used MiTCR with a Q25 quality threshold and the strictest error-elimination algorithm. A nonparametric unseen species model using Euler transformation provided a lower-bound estimate of total TCR beta diversity. TCRdb itself trimmed the public reads at Q25 with fastp, ran MiXCR and retained productive beta chains. Rows are combined by CDR3 protein, so each entry shows the most common genes and DNA. These V and J calls derive from TCRdb rather than the authors' analysis. For this sample the table gives roughly 700,000 distinct CDR3 sequences, of which roughly 49% were detected only once. Together, the top ten hold about a third of the sample.

Donors were a few dozen systemically healthy Caucasian individuals from Russia aged roughly 6 to 100 years. Approximately 9.3 milliliters of peripheral blood were drawn from each donor into EDTA-treated Vacutainer tubes. Ficoll-Paque density-gradient centrifugation was used to isolate PBMCs, with at least 6.5 million per sample. Total RNA was extracted from PBMCs with Trizol reagent, with at least 5 micrograms obtained per sample. For every donor, flow cytometry on a PBMC aliquot measured the percentage of naive CD45RAhigh/CD27high T cells. The rearrangement combines TRBV29-1 with TRBJ2-3; possibly the D gene is TRBD2, per 5 matching bases. The TCR sequence derives from a woman aged 60-70 years in good health. Sequencing used blood. The encoded CDR3 is CSAWTGTDTQYF. DNA sequence: TGCAGCGCGTGGACTGGAACAGATACGCAGTATTTT.